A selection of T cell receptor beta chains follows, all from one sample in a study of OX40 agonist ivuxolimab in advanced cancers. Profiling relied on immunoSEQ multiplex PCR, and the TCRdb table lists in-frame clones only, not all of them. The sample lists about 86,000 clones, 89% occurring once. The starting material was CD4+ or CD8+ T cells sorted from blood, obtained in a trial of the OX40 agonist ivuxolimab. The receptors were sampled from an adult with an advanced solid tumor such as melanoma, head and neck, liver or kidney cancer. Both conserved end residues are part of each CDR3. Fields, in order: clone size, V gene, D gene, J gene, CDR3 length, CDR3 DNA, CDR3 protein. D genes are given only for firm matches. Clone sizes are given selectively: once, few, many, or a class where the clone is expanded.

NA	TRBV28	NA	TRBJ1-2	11	TGTGCCAGCGGTGGGGAGGATGGCTACACCTTC	CASGGEDGYTF
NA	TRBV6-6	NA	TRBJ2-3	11	TGTGCCAGCCGAACGAGCGATACGCAGTATTTT	CASRTSDTQYF
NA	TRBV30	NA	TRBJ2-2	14	TGTGCCTGGAGTTGGAACGGATACACCGGGGAGCTGTTTTTT	CAWSWNGYTGELFF
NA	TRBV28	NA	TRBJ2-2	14	TGTGCCAGCCTGTTGAGCAGGGGTTTCGGGGAGCTGTTTTTT	CASLLSRGFGELFF
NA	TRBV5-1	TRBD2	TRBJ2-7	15	TGCGCCAGCAGCCGTAGCGGGAGTGACTCCTACGAGCAGTACTTC	CASSRSGSDSYEQYF
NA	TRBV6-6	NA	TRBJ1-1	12	TGTGCCAGCAGTGACCAGGGGACTGAAGCTTTCTTT	CASSDQGTEAFF
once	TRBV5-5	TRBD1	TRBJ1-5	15	TGTGCCAGCAGCTTGAGGGGGACAGCACTACAGCCCCAGCATTTT	CASSLRGTALQPQHF
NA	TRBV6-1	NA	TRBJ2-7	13	TGTGCCAGCAGTGGAGGGGGAAAGTACGAGCAGTACTTC	CASSGGGKYEQYF
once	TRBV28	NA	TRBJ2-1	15	TGTGCCAGCACTTACCCTGGGCTCCAGTACAATGAGCAGTTCTTC	CASTYPGLQYNEQFF
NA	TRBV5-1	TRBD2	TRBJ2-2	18	TGCGCCAGCAGCTTGGCCGGGGCTAGCGGGGAGAACACCGGGGAGCTGTTTTTT	CASSLAGASGENTGELFF
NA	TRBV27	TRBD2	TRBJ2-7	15	TGTGCCAGCAGCCGAAAAGAGACTAGCAACTACGAGCAGTACTTC	CASSRKETSNYEQYF
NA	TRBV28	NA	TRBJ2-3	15	TGTGCCAGCATTAGAACACGGCCTAGCACAGATACGCAGTATTTT	CASIRTRPSTDTQYF
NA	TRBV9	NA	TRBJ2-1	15	TGTGCCAGCAGCGTAGTTGGTCAGGGGCTCAATGAGCAGTTCTTC	CASSVVGQGLNEQFF
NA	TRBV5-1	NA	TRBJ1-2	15	TGCGCCAGCAGCGGCGACAGGAGAGCTAACTATGGCTACACCTTC	CASSGDRRANYGYTF
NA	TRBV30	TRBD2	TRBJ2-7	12	TGTGCCTGGAATAGCGGGAGGTACGAGCAGTACTTC	CAWNSGRYEQYF
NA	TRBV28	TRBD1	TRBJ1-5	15	TGTGCCAGCAGGGGAGGGGGCTATAGCAATCAGCCCCAGCATTTT	CASRGGGYSNQPQHF
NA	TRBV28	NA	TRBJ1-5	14	TGTGCCAGCAGTTTCGGGCAGACTTATCAGCCCCAGCATTTT	CASSFGQTYQPQHF
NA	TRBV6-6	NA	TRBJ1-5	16	TGTGCCAGCAGCCCCGTTAGTGGGCAAGGGAATCGGCCCCAGCATTTT	CASSPVSGQGNRPQHF
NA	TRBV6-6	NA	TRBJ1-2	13	TGTGCCAGCAGTTCATCCCAGGGTAGGGGCTACACCTTC	CASSSSQGRGYTF
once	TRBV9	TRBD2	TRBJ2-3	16	TGTGCCAGCAGCTTCGCAGCGGGAGCCTCCACAGATACGCAGTATTTT	CASSFAAGASTDTQYF
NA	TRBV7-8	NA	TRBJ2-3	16	TGTGCCAGCAAGAGAGGGGGGTTAACTAGCACAGATACGCAGTATTTT	CASKRGGLTSTDTQYF
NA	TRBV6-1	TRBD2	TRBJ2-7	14	TGTGCCAGCAGTAGAGTCAGCGGGAGCTACGAGCAGTACTTC	CASSRVSGSYEQYF
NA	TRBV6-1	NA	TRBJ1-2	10	TGTGCCAGCAGTGATTGGAGCTACACCTTC	CASSDWSYTF
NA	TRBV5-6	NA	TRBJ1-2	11	TGTGCCAGCAGCCGGGGTTATGGCTACACCTTC	CASSRGYGYTF
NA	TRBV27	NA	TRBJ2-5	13	TGTGCCAGCAGTTTAGATGGACAAGAGACCCAGTACTTC	CASSLDGQETQYF
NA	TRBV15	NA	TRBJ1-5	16	TGTGCCACCAGCAGAGGTGGGAGCACAAACAATCAGCCCCAGCATTTT	CATSRGGSTNNQPQHF
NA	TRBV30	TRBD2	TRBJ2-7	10	TGTGCCTGGGGGAGGGTCAACCAGTACTTC	CAWGRVNQYF
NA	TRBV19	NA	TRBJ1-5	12	TGTGCCAGTAGTTTCGGCAATCAGCCCCAGCATTTT	CASSFGNQPQHF
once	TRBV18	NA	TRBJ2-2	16	TGTGCCAGCTCAAGCAACAGGGTATTGAACACCGGGGAGCTGTTTTTT	CASSSNRVLNTGELFF
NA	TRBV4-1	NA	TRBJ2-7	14	TGCGCCAGCAGCCAGGTTATTAGTCTCTACGAGCAGTACTTC	CASSQVISLYEQYF
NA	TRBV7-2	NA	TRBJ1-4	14	TGTGCCAGCAGGTTAAGCAGGGGACAAGAAAAACTGTTTTTT	CASRLSRGQEKLFF
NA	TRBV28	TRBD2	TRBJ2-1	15	TGTGCCAGCAGGGATGGCGGGGGGGCATACAATGAGCAGTTCTTC	CASRDGGGAYNEQFF
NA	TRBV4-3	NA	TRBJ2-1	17	TGCGCCAGCAGCCAAGCGGACGGGACCGGCTCCTACAATGAGCAGTTCTTC	CASSQADGTGSYNEQFF
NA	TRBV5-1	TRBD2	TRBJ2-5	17	TGCGCCAGCAGCTTGGCCGCGGGACTAGCGGGGGGAGAGACCCAGTACTTC	CASSLAAGLAGGETQYF
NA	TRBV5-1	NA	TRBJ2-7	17	TGCGCCAGCAGCTTGGAGGGTATGGCGGTCGCTTCCTACGAGCAGTACTTC	CASSLEGMAVASYEQYF
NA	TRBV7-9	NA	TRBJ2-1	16	TGTGCCAGCAGCTTAACAGGGGCTAGCGGCTACAATGAGCAGTTCTTC	CASSLTGASGYNEQFF
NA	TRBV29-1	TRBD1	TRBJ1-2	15	TGCAGCGTGGTCGAGGGACAGGGGATTAACTATGGCTACACCTTC	CSVVEGQGINYGYTF
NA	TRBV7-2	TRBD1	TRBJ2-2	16	TGTGCCAGCAAGAGACCGGGACAGGGACCCACCGGGGAGCTGTTTTTT	CASKRPGQGPTGELFF
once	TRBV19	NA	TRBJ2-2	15	TGTGCCAGTAAACCCCGGGTCCCTAACACCGGGGAGCTGTTTTTT	CASKPRVPNTGELFF
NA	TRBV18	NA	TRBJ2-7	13	TGTGCCAGCTCACCCGGGAATTACTACGAGCAGTACTTC	CASSPGNYYEQYF
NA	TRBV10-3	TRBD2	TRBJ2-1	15	TGTGCCATCGGGACTAGCGGCGATGCCTACAATGAGCAGTTCTTC	CAIGTSGDAYNEQFF
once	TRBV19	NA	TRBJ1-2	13	TGTGCCAGTACTACAAGGTTTAGATATGGCTACACCTTC	CASTTRFRYGYTF
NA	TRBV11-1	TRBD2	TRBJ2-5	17	TGTGCCAGCAGCTTAGGGGCCGGGAGGGACTCCCAAGAGACCCAGTACTTC	CASSLGAGRDSQETQYF
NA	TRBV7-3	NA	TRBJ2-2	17	TGTGCCAGCAGCGAACAGGGTCCGAGCACCGGGGCCGGGGAGCTGTTTTTT	CASSEQGPSTGAGELFF
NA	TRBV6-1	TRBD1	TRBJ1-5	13	TGTGCCAGCATACAGGGGGCCAATCAGCCCCAGCATTTT	CASIQGANQPQHF
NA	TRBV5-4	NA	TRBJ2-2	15	TGTGCCAGCAGCATGGGGGGCCCGAACACCGGGGAGCTGTTTTTT	CASSMGGPNTGELFF
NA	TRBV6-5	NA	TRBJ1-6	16	TGTGCCAGCAGTTACTCGATCGGCAGGAACAATTCACCCCTCCACTTT	CASSYSIGRNNSPLHF
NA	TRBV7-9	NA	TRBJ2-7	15	TGTGCCAGCAGCCCACAAGGAGTAACAGGCAACGAGCAGTACTTC	CASSPQGVTGNEQYF
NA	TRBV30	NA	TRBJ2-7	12	TGTGCCTGGAGTGGGGAGGCCTACGAGCAGTACTTC	CAWSGEAYEQYF
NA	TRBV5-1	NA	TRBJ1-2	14	TGCGCCAGCAGCTTGGAGGCACAGAGGGGCGGCTACACCTTC	CASSLEAQRGGYTF
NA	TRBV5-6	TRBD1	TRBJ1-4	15	TGTGCCAGCAGTCTTAGGACAGGGGCGGGTGAAAAACTGTTTTTT	CASSLRTGAGEKLFF
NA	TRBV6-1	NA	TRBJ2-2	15	TGTGCCAGCAGGACCCTGGGGTCGAACACCGGGGAGCTGTTTTTT	CASRTLGSNTGELFF
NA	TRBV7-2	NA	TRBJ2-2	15	TGTGCCAGCAGCCCTGGGGGGGCGGGGACCGGGGAGCTGTTTTTT	CASSPGGAGTGELFF
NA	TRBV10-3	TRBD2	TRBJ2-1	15	TGTGCCATCAGTGAGTCCGGGGGGTCGCACAATGAGCAGTTCTTC	CAISESGGSHNEQFF
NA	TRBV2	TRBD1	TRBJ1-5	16	TGTGCCAGCAGAAAGGGGGACAGGGGGCCGGATCAGCCCCAGCATTTT	CASRKGDRGPDQPQHF